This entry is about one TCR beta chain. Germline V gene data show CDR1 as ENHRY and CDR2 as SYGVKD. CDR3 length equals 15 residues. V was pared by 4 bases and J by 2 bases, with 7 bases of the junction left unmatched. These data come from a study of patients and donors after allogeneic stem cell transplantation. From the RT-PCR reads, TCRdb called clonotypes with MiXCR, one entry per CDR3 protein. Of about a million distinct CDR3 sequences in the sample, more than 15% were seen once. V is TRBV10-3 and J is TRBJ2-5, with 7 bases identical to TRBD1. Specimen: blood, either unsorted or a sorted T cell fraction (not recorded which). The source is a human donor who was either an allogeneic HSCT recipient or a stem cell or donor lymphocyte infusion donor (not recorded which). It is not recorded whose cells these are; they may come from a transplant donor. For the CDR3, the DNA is TGTGCCATCAGTGGGGGACAGACGATACAAGAGACCCAGTACTTC. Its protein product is CAISGGQTIQETQYF.